This T cell receptor (beta chain) was retrieved from a study of Tregs in tolerant kidney transplant recipients. General observations from the study: Biological reproducibility was not directly addressed in this study. Antigen-driven expansion was suggested because donor-specific Tregs expanded more than all Tregs in tolerant patients.

The germline V gene encodes CDR1 SGHAT and CDR2 FQNNGV. The CDR3 totals 13 residues. V lost 5 bases to trimming and J lost 2 bases; unmatched junction nucleotides: 3. The table came from immunoSEQ multiplex PCR; TCRdb's copy has only in-frame clones and leaves some out. The table includes about 52,000 clones, approximately 90% detected once. Mixed chimerism was transient after nonmyeloablative marrow transplants from related graft donors. The sample holds one count of this clone. The target antigen is unknown. The chain employs TRBV11-2 and TRBJ2-7, with 7 bases matching TRBD2. This clonotype was obtained from a human patient who received a combined kidney and bone marrow transplant. Some T cells could come from the graft donor. The material sequenced was CD8+ T cells from blood (PBMCs), taken 24 months after the transplant. This chain's CDR3 is CASSHGTTYEQYF. The CDR3 DNA reads as TGTGCCAGCAGCCATGGGACTACCTACGAGCAGTACTTC. The full variable domain, rest sourced from reference TRBV11-2 and TRBJ2-7, is EAGVAQSPRYKIIEKRQSVAFWCNPISGHATLYWYQQILGQGPKLLIQFQNNGVVDDSQLPKDRFSAERLKGVDSTLKIQPAKLEDSAVYLCASSHGTTYEQYFGPGTRLTVT.